Each of the 16 T cell receptor beta chains below was sequenced from the same sample in a study of blood T cell repertoires in COVID-19 (dated by TCRdb to about 2020). Libraries were built with the immunoSEQ multiplex PCR assay. Sourced from immuneACCESS, this table was stored by TCRdb with only in-frame sequences that have V and J called. A share of the clones is absent; for the studies checked, an unresolved V gene accounts for under half, and the remainder has no known explanation. This sample comprises some 73,000 clones, about 86% of them detected only once. The ten top clones hold around 27% of the sample. Sequencing input: peripheral blood. Receptor source: a human donor in a cohort sampled during active COVID-19.

This rearrangement joins TRBV9 to TRBJ2-1; the D is unclear. Trimming took off 4 bases at V and 9 bases at J, with 20 bases between the two ends. This CDR3 is built from 15 residues. Germline V gene sequence: CDR1 SGDLS, CDR2 YYNGEE. Here the CDR3 DNA reads TGTGCCAGCAGCACTGACAACTCCCAGGTCGGTGAGCAGTTCTTC. The encoded protein is CASSTDNSQVGEQFF. Supplemented by reference TRBV9 and TRBJ2-1, the full variable domain reads DSGVTQTPKHLITATGQRVTLRCSPRSGDLSVYWYQQSLDQGLQFLIQYYNGEERAKGNILERFSAQQFPDLHSELNLSSLELGDSALYFCASSTDNSQVGEQFFGPGTRLTVL.

The chain employs TRBV5-1 and TRBJ2-7, with D maybe TRBD2 (6 bases). The CDR3 extends over 14 amino acids. The germline V and J ends were trimmed by 0 bases and 5 bases, with 12 bases remaining between them. Germline lookup yields CDR1 SGHRS and CDR2 YFSETQ. In DNA, the CDR3 is TGCGCCAGCAGCTTGGCCAAGTCTAGCGACGAGCAGTACTTC. Translating gives CASSLAKSSDEQYF.

This clone was found once. J is TRBJ1-2 and V is TRBV6-5, with no clear D. The CDR3 extends over 14 amino acids. Looked up from germline, CDR1 is MNHEY and CDR2 is SVGAGI. The ends were cut back, 2 bases at V and 8 bases at J, with 15 bases in the middle. The CDR3 reads CASSYLDRSRGYTF. The CDR3 bases are TGTGCCAGCAGTTACCTAGACCGCAGCCGGGGCTACACCTTC.

The CDR3 bases are TGTGCCAGCACGCCCCCGGGGGTCCACGAGCAGTACTTC. Translating it yields CASTPPGVHEQYF. V and J are TRBV7-2 and TRBJ2-7; tentative D call: TRBD2 (6 bases). CDR1 SGHTA and CDR2 FQGNSA come from the germline V gene. The CDR3 runs 13 residues. Trimming removed 7 bases at V and 5 bases at J, with 15 bases between.

The chain carries TRBV5-1 and TRBJ2-2; 11 positions agree with TRBD1. Germline CDR1 reads SGHRS; CDR2 reads YFSETQ. There are 17 residues in the CDR3. V gave up 1 base and J gave up 5 bases; unmatched junction bases: 7. CDR3 in DNA: TGCGCCAGCAGCTTGTCAACGGGGACAGGGGGGACCGGGGAGCTGTTTTTT. Translated, it gives CASSLSTGTGGTGELFF. Looking up the rest from reference TRBV5-1 and TRBJ2-2 gives the full variable domain: KAGVTQTPRYLIKTRGQQVTLSCSPISGHRSVSWYQQTPGQGLQFLFEYFSETQRNKGNFPGRFSGRQFSNSRSEMNVSTLELGDSALYLCASSLSTGTGGTGELFFGEGSRLTVL.

V is TRBV21-1 and J is TRBJ2-5; whether TRBD1, the table's D call, matches the DNA was not checked. TRBV21-1 is assigned pseudogene status. The CDR3 is made up of 19 amino acids. CDR3 bases: TGTGCCAGCAGCAAAGGTCCGGGACATATCGCGGAACGGGAAGAGACCCAGTACTTC. As protein: CASSKGPGHIAEREETQYF.

V gene TRBV7-3 combines with J gene TRBJ2-1; 7 nucleotides align to TRBD1. CDR1 and CDR2 from the germline V gene are SGHTA and FQGTGA. The CDR3 is made up of 15 amino acids. V was pared by 0 bases and J by 7 bases, with 6 bases of the junction left unmatched. The CDR3 protein is CASSLTPTTGNEQFF. As DNA, the CDR3 is TGTGCCAGCAGCTTAACCCCCACGACAGGGAATGAGCAGTTCTTC.

This clone was recorded a few times. CDR3 amino acids: CASADRRGEKLFF. The CDR3 coding sequence is TGTGCCAGTGCGGACAGGCGAGGCGAAAAACTGTTTTTT. The chain joins TRBV19 to TRBJ1-4, with 7 bases identical to TRBD1. Looked up from germline, CDR1 is LNHDA and CDR2 is SQIVND (reference sequence). CDR3 length: 13 amino acids. Unmatched junction bases numbered 8, after V lost 8 bases and J lost 8 bases.

The J gene is TRBJ2-5, the V gene TRBV3-1 (or the pseudogene TRBV3-2); 8 bases fit TRBD2. The germline V gene encodes CDR1 LGHDT and CDR2 YNNKEL (reference sequence). Trimming cost V 4 bases and J 1 base; bases outside gene matches: 11. This CDR3 is 17 amino acids long. The DNA of the CDR3 is TGTGCCAGCAGCCCTCTTTTTCTGGCGGGGGGCCAAGAGACCCAGTACTTC. The encoded protein is CASSPLFLAGGQETQYF.

This clone occurred a few times. The chain recombines TRBV5-4 with TRBJ1-2; 8 bases line up with TRBD1. V was clipped by 3 bases and J by 10 bases; unmatched bases: 2. This CDR3 is built from 11 residues. Germline V lookup: CDR1 SGHNT, CDR2 YYREEE (reference sequence). The CDR3 region is CASSSQGDYTF. CDR3 sequence (DNA): TGTGCCAGCAGCTCACAGGGGGACTACACCTTC.

The CDR3 loop is CASSLDATHEQYF. Here the CDR3 DNA reads TGCGCCAGCAGCTTGGATGCTACGCACGAGCAGTACTTC. The V call is TRBV5-1, the J call TRBJ2-7; the D is unclear. The V end lost 0 bases, the J end lost 5 bases, and 9 bases lay between the germline ends. The CDR3 is made up of 13 amino acids. Germline CDR1 reads SGHRS; CDR2 reads YFSETQ. Together with reference TRBV5-1 and TRBJ2-7, the CDR3 gives the full variable domain: KAGVTQTPRYLIKTRGQQVTLSCSPISGHRSVSWYQQTPGQGLQFLFEYFSETQRNKGNFPGRFSGRQFSNSRSEMNVSTLELGDSALYLCASSLDATHEQYFGPGTRLTVT.

The V and J genes are TRBV2 and TRBJ2-1; a weak D match, TRBD1 (6 bases). V gave up 5 bases and J gave up 4 bases, with 15 bases separating them. This CDR3 region has 15 residues. Germline V lookup: CDR1 SNHLY, CDR2 FYNNEI. The CDR3 DNA is TGTGCCAGCAGTTCCCAACAGGGTTGGTACAATGAGCAGTTCTTC. It is translated as CASSSQQGWYNEQFF.

This CDR3 reads CASSPWVETLTEAFF. DNA of the CDR3: TGTGCCAGCAGTCCGTGGGTCGAGACACTCACTGAAGCTTTCTTT. The V and J genes are TRBV25-1 and TRBJ1-1; no reliable D call. The CDR3 is 15 amino acids. V was trimmed by 5 bases and J by 4 bases, leaving 17 bases between them. Germline V gene data show CDR1 as MGHDK and CDR2 as SYGVNS.

The chain recombines TRBV7-3 with TRBJ2-2; 7 bases match TRBD2. The length of the CDR3 is 15 residues. Germline loops: CDR1 SGHTA, CDR2 FQGTGA. V lost 5 bases to trimming and J lost 7 bases; unmatched junction nucleotides: 10. The CDR3: CASSASGALGGELFF. The CDR3 nucleotides read TGTGCCAGCAGCGCCAGCGGGGCCTTGGGCGGGGAGCTGTTTTTT.

This rearrangement joins TRBV10-3 to TRBJ1-1; D is perhaps TRBD1 (6 bases). CDR3 length: 13 residues. CDR1 is ENHRY, CDR2 SYGVKD, per germline. Trimming removed 4 bases at V and 0 bases at J, with 6 bases between. Here the CDR3 reads CAISAGVNTEAFF. Written as DNA, the CDR3 is TGTGCCATCAGTGCAGGGGTGAACACTGAAGCTTTCTTT.

The rearrangement links TRBV13 to TRBJ2-3; 8 nucleotides line up with TRBD2. The CDR3 has 15 amino acids. The ends lost 0 bases at V and 6 bases at J; junction bases unmatched: 5. CDR1 and CDR2 (germline): PRHDT, FYEKMQ (reference sequence). CDR3: CASSLGGTRSDTQYF. The CDR3 DNA sequence: TGTGCCAGCAGCTTAGGCGGGACTAGGTCGGATACGCAGTATTTT.